The T cell receptor beta chain described here comes from a study of blood T cell repertoires in COVID-19. At the level of the study: The samples span acute and convalescent COVID-19 from the United States, Italy and Spain. T cells, B-cell-depleted T cells, or PBMCs provided the cDNA or gDNA that served as material.

Study processing details: Estimates of nucleated cell counts were drawn from the amplification of reference gene primers. Using immunoSEQ multiplex PCR, the repertoire was profiled, and TCRdb retains in-frame clones only, with some absent. The DNA gave D and trimming, while V, J and clone size come from that table. Counted here are under 250,000 clones, 75% to 85% occurring once; the ten biggest clones make up under 15%. CDR3 length: 16 amino acids. The V gene end was trimmed by 5 bases and the J gene end by 5 bases; junction bases not matched to a gene: 13. The germline V gene encodes CDR1 MDHEN and CDR2 SYDVKM.

The receptor's source is a human donor in a cohort sampled during active COVID-19. Sequenced sample: peripheral blood. The V and J genes are TRBV28 and TRBJ1-2; 8 bases align to TRBD1. This CDR3 reads CASSPNGQGTPYGYTF. In DNA form, the CDR3 reads TGTGCCAGCAGTCCTAATGGACAGGGCACGCCGTATGGCTACACCTTC.